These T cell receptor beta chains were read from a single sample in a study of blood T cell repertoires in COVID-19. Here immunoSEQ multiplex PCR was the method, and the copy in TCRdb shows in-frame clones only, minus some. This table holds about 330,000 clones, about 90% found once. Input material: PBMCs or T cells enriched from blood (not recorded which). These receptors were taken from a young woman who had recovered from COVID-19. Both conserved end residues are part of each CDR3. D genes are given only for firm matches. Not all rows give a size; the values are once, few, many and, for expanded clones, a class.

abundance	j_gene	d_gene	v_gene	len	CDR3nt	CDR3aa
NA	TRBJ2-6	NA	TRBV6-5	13	TGTGCCAGCAGTCCCGTTGGGGCCAACGTCCTGACTTTC	CASSPVGANVLTF
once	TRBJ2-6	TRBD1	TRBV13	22	TGTGCCAGCAGCTTGGGTTGGGCCGGGACAGCCGGACCAAGATCTGGGGCCAACGTCCTGACTTTC	CASSLGWAGTAGPRSGANVLTF
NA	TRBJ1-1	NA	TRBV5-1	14	TGCGCCAGCAGACTTGGGGGGGCGCAGACTGAAGCTTTCTTT	CASRLGGAQTEAFF
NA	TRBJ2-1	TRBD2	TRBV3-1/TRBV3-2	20	TGTGCCAGCAGCCACTCCCGAGGGACTAGCCGAAGGAGCTCCTACAATGAGCAGTTCTTC	CASSHSRGTSRRSSYNEQFF
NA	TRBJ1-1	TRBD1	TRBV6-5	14	TGTGCCAGCAGAAAAACAGGGGGCGCGTTTGAAGCTTTCTTT	CASRKTGGAFEAFF
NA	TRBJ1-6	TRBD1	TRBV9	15	TGTGCCAGCAGCGTAGAGGGACAGGGGAATTCACCCCTCCACTTT	CASSVEGQGNSPLHF
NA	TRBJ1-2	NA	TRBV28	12	TGTGCCAGCAGTCCAGGCTTCTATGGCTACACCTTC	CASSPGFYGYTF
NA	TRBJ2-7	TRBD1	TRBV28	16	TGTGCCAGCAGCAAATACAGGGGGCAAAGGTCCTACGAGCAGTACTTC	CASSKYRGQRSYEQYF
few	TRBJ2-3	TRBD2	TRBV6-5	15	TGTGCCAGCGCGGTGGCTAGCGGGCGGGCCTATACGCAGTATTTT	CASAVASGRAYTQYF
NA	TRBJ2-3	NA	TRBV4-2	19	TGTGCCAGCAGCCAAGAATCTTTGAGAGGGGGGGCCGGCACAGATACGCAGTATTTT	CASSQESLRGGAGTDTQYF
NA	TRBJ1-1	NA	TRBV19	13	TGTGCCAGTAGTAATACGGTGAACACTGAAGCTTTCTTT	CASSNTVNTEAFF
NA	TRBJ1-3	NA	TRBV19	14	TGTGCCAGCCAGATTGGGGCCTCTGGAAACACCATATATTTT	CASQIGASGNTIYF
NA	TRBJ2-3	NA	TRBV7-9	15	TGTGCCAGCAGCCCCCAGGGAAGGGTCACAGATACGCAGTATTTT	CASSPQGRVTDTQYF
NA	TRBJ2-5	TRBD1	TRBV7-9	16	TGTGCCAGCAGCTTTGGGACAGGTGAAGGGCAAGAGACCCAGTACTTC	CASSFGTGEGQETQYF
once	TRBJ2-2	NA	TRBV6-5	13	TGTGCCAGCATTAGCGGGAACACCGGGGAGCTGTTTTTT	CASISGNTGELFF
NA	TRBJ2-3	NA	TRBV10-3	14	TGTGCCATCAGTTCCCAGGTCGTGTCAGATACGCAGTATTTT	CAISSQVVSDTQYF
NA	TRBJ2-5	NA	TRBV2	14	TGTGCCAGCAGGGAGGGGGGGGCCCAAGAGACCCAGTACTTC	CASREGGAQETQYF
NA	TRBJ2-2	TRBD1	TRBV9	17	TGTGCCAGCAGCGTACTTCCGGGACAGGGGGCCGCCGGGGAGCTGTTTTTT	CASSVLPGQGAAGELFF
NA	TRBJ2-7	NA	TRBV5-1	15	TGCGCCAGCAGCGGAGGGACGAATTATAACTACGAGCAGTACTTC	CASSGGTNYNYEQYF
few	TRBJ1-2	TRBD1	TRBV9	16	TGTGCCAGCAGCGTAGGAGGGACAGGGCTGGGCTATGGCTACACCTTC	CASSVGGTGLGYGYTF
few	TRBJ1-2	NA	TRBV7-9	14	TGTGCCAGCAGCCCCCAGAGGCAGGGCTATGGCTACACCTTC	CASSPQRQGYGYTF
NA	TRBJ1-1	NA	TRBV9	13	TGTGCCAGCAGCTCTCAAGGGGTGGCTGAAGCTTTCTTT	CASSSQGVAEAFF